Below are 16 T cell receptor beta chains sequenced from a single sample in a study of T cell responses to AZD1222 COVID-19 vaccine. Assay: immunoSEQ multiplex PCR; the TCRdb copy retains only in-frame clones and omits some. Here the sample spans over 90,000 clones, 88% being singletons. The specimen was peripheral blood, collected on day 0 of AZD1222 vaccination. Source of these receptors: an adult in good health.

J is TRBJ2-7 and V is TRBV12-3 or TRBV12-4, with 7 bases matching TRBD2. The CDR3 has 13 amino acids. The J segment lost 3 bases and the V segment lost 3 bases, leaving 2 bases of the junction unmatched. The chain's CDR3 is CASSLGEGYEQYF. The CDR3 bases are TGTGCCAGCAGTTTGGGGGAGGGCTACGAGCAGTACTTC.

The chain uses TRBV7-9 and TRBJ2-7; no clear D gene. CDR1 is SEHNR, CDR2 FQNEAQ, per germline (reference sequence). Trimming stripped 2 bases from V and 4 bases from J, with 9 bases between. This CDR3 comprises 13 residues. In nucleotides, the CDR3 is TGTGCCAGCAGCTTACTGGACGGATACGAGCAGTACTTC. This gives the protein CASSLLDGYEQYF.

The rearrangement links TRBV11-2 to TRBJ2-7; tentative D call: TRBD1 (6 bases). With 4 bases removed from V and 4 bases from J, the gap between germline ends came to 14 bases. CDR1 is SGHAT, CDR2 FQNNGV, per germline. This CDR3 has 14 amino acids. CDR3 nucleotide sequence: TGTGCCAGCAGCTCCGACCCCCAGGGGTACGAGCAGTACTTC. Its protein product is CASSSDPQGYEQYF.

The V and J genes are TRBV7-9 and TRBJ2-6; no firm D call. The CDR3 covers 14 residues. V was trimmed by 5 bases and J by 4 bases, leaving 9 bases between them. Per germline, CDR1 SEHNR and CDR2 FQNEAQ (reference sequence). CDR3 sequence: CASSLRLGANVLTF. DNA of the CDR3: TGTGCCAGCAGCCTCCGCCTCGGGGCCAACGTCCTGACTTTC.

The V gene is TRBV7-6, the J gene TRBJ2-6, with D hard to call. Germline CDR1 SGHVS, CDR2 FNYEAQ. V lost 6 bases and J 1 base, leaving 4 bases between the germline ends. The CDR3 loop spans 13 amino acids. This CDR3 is CASRASGANVLTF. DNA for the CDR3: TGTGCCAGCAGGGCGTCTGGGGCCAACGTCCTGACTTTC.

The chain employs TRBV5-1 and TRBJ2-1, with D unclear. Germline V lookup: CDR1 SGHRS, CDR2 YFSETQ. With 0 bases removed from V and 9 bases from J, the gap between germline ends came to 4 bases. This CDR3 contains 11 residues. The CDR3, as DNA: TGCGCCAGCAGCTTGGGAGGTGAGCAGTTCTTC. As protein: CASSLGGEQFF. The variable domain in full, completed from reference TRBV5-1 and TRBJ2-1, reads KAGVTQTPRYLIKTRGQQVTLSCSPISGHRSVSWYQQTPGQGLQFLFEYFSETQRNKGNFPGRFSGRQFSNSRSEMNVSTLELGDSALYLCASSLGGEQFFGPGTRLTVL.

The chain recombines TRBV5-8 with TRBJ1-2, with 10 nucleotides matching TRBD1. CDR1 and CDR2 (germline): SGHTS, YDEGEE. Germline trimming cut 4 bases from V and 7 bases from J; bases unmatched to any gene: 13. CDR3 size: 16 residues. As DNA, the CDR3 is TGTGCCAGCAGCATAACGTATAGACAGGGGGCGTCTGGCTACACCTTC. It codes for CASSITYRQGASGYTF.

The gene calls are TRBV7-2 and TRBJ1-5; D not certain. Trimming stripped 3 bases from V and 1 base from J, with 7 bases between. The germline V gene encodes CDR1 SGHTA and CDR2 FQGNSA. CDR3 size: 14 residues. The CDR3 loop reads CASSFGVSNQPQHF. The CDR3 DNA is TGTGCCAGCAGCTTCGGGGTCAGCAATCAGCCCCAGCATTTT.

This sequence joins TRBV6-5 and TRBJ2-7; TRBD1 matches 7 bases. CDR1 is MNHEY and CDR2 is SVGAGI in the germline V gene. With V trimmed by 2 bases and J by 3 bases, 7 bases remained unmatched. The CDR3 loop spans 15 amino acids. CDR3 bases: TGTGCCAGCAGTTACGAGCCGGGACAGTACTACGAGCAGTACTTC. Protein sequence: CASSYEPGQYYEQYF.

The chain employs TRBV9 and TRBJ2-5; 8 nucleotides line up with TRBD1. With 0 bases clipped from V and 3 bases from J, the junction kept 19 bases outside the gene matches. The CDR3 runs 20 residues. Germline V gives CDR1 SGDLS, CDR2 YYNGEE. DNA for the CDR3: TGTGCCAGCAGCGTAGCCGGGGTTTTCGGGGCAGGGGGCTATAAAGAGACCCAGTACTTC. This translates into CASSVAGVFGAGGYKETQYF.

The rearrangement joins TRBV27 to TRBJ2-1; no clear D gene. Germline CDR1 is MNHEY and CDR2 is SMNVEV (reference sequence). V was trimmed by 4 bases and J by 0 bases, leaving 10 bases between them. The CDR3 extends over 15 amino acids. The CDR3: CASSSTRSSYNEQFF. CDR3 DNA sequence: TGTGCCAGCAGTTCCACACGGAGCTCCTACAATGAGCAGTTCTTC.

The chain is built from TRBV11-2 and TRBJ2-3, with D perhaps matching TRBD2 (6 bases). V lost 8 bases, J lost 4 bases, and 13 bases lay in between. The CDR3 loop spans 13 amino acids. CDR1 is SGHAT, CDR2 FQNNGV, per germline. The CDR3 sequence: CASSTTSPDTQYF. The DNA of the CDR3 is TGTGCCAGCTCCACCACTAGCCCAGATACGCAGTATTTT.

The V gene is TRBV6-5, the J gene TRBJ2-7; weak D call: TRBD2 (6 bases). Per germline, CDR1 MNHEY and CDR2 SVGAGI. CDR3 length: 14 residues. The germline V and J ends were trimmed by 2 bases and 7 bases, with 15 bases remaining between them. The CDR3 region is CASSYLEEGREQYF. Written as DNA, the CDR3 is TGTGCCAGCAGTTACCTCGAGGAGGGACGGGAGCAGTACTTC.

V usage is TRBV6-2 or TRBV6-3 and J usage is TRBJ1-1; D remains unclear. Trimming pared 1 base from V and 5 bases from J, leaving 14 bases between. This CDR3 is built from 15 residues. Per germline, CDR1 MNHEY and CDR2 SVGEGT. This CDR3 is CASSYFPEVYTEAFF. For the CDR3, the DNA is TGTGCCAGCAGTTACTTCCCGGAGGTGTATACTGAAGCTTTCTTT.

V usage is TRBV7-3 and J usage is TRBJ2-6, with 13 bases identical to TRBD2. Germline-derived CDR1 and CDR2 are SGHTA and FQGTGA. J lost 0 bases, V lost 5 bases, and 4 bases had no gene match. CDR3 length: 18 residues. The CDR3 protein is CASSTGTSGTSGANVLTF. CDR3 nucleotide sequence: TGTGCCAGCAGCACCGGGACTAGCGGGACCTCTGGGGCCAACGTCCTGACTTTC.

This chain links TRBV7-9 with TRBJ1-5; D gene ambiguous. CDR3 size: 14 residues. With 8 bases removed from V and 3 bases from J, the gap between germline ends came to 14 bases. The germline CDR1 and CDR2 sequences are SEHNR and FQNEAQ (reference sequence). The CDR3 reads CASPRVRNNQPQHF. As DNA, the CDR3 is TGTGCCAGCCCTCGTGTGAGAAACAATCAGCCCCAGCATTTT.